This entry describes one T cell receptor beta chain. This sample is part of a study of OX40 agonist ivuxolimab in advanced cancers. Background on the study: Partial responses were observed in three patients, of whom one had hepatocellular carcinoma and two had cutaneous melanoma.

This CDR3 has 20 residues. The germline V gene encodes CDR1 SNHLY and CDR2 FYNNEI. With 4 bases clipped from V and 4 bases from J, the junction kept 23 bases outside the gene matches. This table comes from immunoSEQ multiplex PCR, and its TCRdb copy is limited to in-frame clones, with some not included. The table shows roughly 19,000 clones, with approximately 84% occurring only once. J is TRBJ1-1 and V is TRBV2; TRBD1 aligns across 8 bases. The sequences come from CD4+ or CD8+ T cells sorted from blood, collected in a trial of the OX40 agonist ivuxolimab. The TCR was taken from an adult with an advanced solid tumor such as melanoma, head and neck, liver or kidney cancer. The CDR3 DNA is TGTGCCAGCAGTGTATCTTTTAGAGACGGGACAGGCCCTAGGTCCACTGAAGCTTTCTTT. Translating gives CASSVSFRDGTGPRSTEAFF. Combining the CDR3 with reference TRBV2 and TRBJ1-1 gives the whole variable domain EPEVTQTPSHQVTQMGQEVILRCVPISNHLYFYWYRQILGQKVEFLVSFYNNEISEKSEIFDDQFSVERPDGSNFTLKIRSTKLEDSAMYFCASSVSFRDGTGPRSTEAFFGQGTRLTVV.